These 20 T cell receptor beta chains originate from one sample sequenced in a study of OX40 agonist ivuxolimab in advanced cancers. Sequenced by immunoSEQ multiplex PCR; TCRdb stores in-frame clones only, minus some. The repertoire holds about 79,000 clones, with about 94% as singletons. Sample: CD4+ or CD8+ T cells sorted from blood, taken in a trial of the OX40 agonist ivuxolimab. These receptors originate from an adult with an advanced solid tumor such as melanoma, head and neck, liver or kidney cancer.

This CDR3 reads CASSAASGASSYNEQFF. CDR3 nucleotide sequence: TGTGCCAGCAGCGCAGCTAGCGGGGCCAGCTCCTACAATGAGCAGTTCTTC. This chain uses TRBV5-6 with TRBJ2-1; 9 nucleotides agree with TRBD2. Trimming at V came to 4 bases and at J to 0 bases, leaving 8 bases not matched to a gene. The germline CDR1 and CDR2 sequences are SGHDT and YYEEEE. The CDR3 consists of 17 residues.

This chain joins TRBV7-9 and TRBJ2-7; D is perhaps TRBD1 or TRBD2 (5 bases each). Trimming cost V 4 bases and J 12 bases, with 22 bases left between them. CDR3 length: 14 residues. The germline gives CDR1 SEHNR, CDR2 FQNEAQ (reference sequence). The CDR3 DNA reads as TGTGCCAGCAGCTCTACAGTTGGGGGTACTACAGGGTACTTC. As protein: CASSSTVGGTTGYF.

This chain joins TRBV7-6 and TRBJ2-7; D is undetermined. CDR3 length equals 13 residues. With 4 bases removed from V and 3 bases from J, the gap between germline ends came to 10 bases. The germline CDR1 and CDR2 sequences are SGHVS and FNYEAQ. The CDR3 loop is CASSSPTGYEQYF. The CDR3, as DNA: TGTGCCAGCAGCTCCCCGACGGGCTACGAGCAGTACTTC.

The chain recombines TRBV6-5 with TRBJ2-3; tentatively, D is TRBD1 (5 bases). Germline CDR1 and CDR2: MNHEY and SVGAGI. The CDR3 is 16 residues long. The V and J ends lost 3 bases and 3 bases respectively, with 16 bases between them. CDR3 nucleotides: TGTGCCAGCAGTTATTGGGGCCCCACTACTACAGATACGCAGTATTTT. Amino acids: CASSYWGPTTTDTQYF.

The V gene is TRBV4-1, the J gene TRBJ2-7, with D possibly being TRBD1 (5 bases). The germline V and J ends were trimmed by 4 bases and 2 bases, with 9 bases remaining between them. Germline CDR1 and CDR2: MGHRA and YSYEKL. The length of the CDR3 is 13 residues. For the CDR3, the DNA is TGCGCCAGCAGCCCGGACACCGCCTACGAGCAGTACTTC. Protein: CASSPDTAYEQYF.

The V gene is TRBV6-8, the J gene TRBJ2-7; TRBD2 matches 7 bases. Trimming at V came to 2 bases and at J to 6 bases, leaving 10 bases not matched to a gene. The length of the CDR3 is 15 residues. CDR1 is MNHGY and CDR2 is SAAAGT in the germline V gene. CDR3 nucleotide sequence: TGTGCCAGCAGTTACGACGGGAGGTCGGTTTGCGAGCAGTACTTC. Its translation is CASSYDGRSVCEQYF.

The chain carries TRBV30 and TRBJ2-7, with 10 bases aligning to TRBD1. The germline CDR1 and CDR2 sequences are GTSNPN and SVGIG (reference sequence). This CDR3 has 13 amino acids. J gave up 4 bases and V 5 bases, and 5 bases lay outside the gene matches. CDR3 residues: CAWDRGLSYEQYF. CDR3 nucleotides: TGTGCCTGGGACAGGGGGCTTTCGTACGAGCAGTACTTC.

The chain joins TRBV4-2 to TRBJ2-4; D not certain. Germline V CDR1 and CDR2: LGHNA, YNFKEQ. The CDR3 contains 14 residues. V dropped 5 bases and J dropped 0 bases, with 8 bases sitting between them. The CDR3 nucleotides are TGTGCCAGCAGCGCAGGATCAGCCAAAAACATTCAGTACTTC. It encodes CASSAGSAKNIQYF.

The chain combines TRBV7-9 with TRBJ2-1; the match to TRBD2 covers 7 bases. Looked up from germline, CDR1 is SEHNR and CDR2 is FQNEAQ (reference sequence). Trimming removed 5 bases from V and 8 bases from J; junction bases left unmatched: 12. CDR3 size: 15 residues. The CDR3 nucleotides read TGTGCCAGCAGCCCCCGGACTAGTGGGGGAGATGAGCAGTTCTTC. It is translated as CASSPRTSGGDEQFF.

The chain links TRBV7-6 to TRBJ1-3, with D unresolved. V dropped 6 bases and J dropped 0 bases, with 24 bases sitting between them. This CDR3 has 19 residues. Germline CDR1 reads SGHVS; CDR2 reads FNYEAQ. The CDR3 sequence: CASSPFEGPLGSSGNTIYF. The CDR3 DNA follows: TGTGCCAGCAGTCCGTTCGAGGGCCCCTTGGGTAGCTCTGGAAACACCATATATTTT.

This clone was recorded once. V gene TRBV9 combines with J gene TRBJ2-1; 9 nucleotides match TRBD2. Germline CDR1 reads SGDLS; CDR2 reads YYNGEE. The V gene end was trimmed by 2 bases and the J gene end by 9 bases; junction bases not matched to a gene: 12. The CDR3 extends over 16 amino acids. The CDR3 protein is CASSVPGTSSEGEQFF. CDR3 DNA: TGTGCCAGCAGCGTTCCGGGGACTAGCTCCGAGGGTGAGCAGTTCTTC.

The chain combines TRBV4-1 with TRBJ2-1; 9 bases are a match to TRBD1. CDR1 is MGHRA, CDR2 YSYEKL, per germline. The CDR3 is 15 residues long. Trimming took 4 bases from V and 2 from J; bases not matched to a gene: 3. Here the CDR3 reads CASSPTGGPYNEQFF. CDR3 in DNA: TGCGCCAGCAGCCCGACAGGGGGTCCCTACAATGAGCAGTTCTTC.

The V gene is TRBV4-1, the J gene TRBJ1-1; 10 bases map to TRBD1. This CDR3 has 16 amino acids. Trimming cost V 1 base and J 0 bases; bases outside gene matches: 2. Germline CDR1 MGHRA, CDR2 YSYEKL. This CDR3 is CASSQATGGMNTEAFF. The CDR3 coding sequence is TGCGCCAGCAGCCAAGCGACAGGGGGCATGAACACTGAAGCTTTCTTT.

The genes are TRBV7-3 and TRBJ2-1; D possibly matches TRBD1 or TRBD2 (6 bases each). The V gene's germline CDR1 is SGHTA and CDR2 FQGTGA. Trimming shortened V by 3 bases and J by 4 bases, and 10 bases separated the two germline ends. CDR3 size: 14 residues. The CDR3 region has the DNA TGTGCCAGCAGCTTTGAGGGGGGATACAATGAGCAGTTCTTC. It specifies CASSFEGGYNEQFF.

This sequence joins TRBV5-8 and TRBJ2-2; 8 nucleotides match TRBD1. Germline trimming cut 4 bases from V and 1 base from J; bases unmatched to any gene: 3. This CDR3 spans 15 amino acids. Germline V gene data show CDR1 as SGHTS and CDR2 as YDEGEE. CDR3 nucleotides: TGTGCCAGCAGCCAGACAGGGGTGAACACCGGGGAGCTGTTTTTT. It specifies CASSQTGVNTGELFF.

The chain uses TRBV7-9 and TRBJ2-5, with 8 positions matching TRBD1. Germline V gives CDR1 SEHNR, CDR2 FQNEAQ (reference sequence). The CDR3 length is 15 residues. J was trimmed by 5 bases and V by 5 bases; bases with no gene match: 10. This CDR3 reads CASSPLDRAGETQYF. CDR3 DNA sequence: TGTGCCAGCAGCCCATTGGACAGGGCGGGGGAGACCCAGTACTTC.

This rearrangement joins TRBV27 to TRBJ2-7, with unresolved D. V lost 6 bases to trimming and J lost 2 bases, with 11 bases between them. Per the germline V gene, CDR1 is MNHEY and CDR2 is SMNVEV (reference sequence). This CDR3 spans 13 amino acids. CDR3 coding DNA: TGTGCCAGCAGCCCTGGGATCGCCTACGAGCAGTACTTC. Protein: CASSPGIAYEQYF.

J is TRBJ2-1 and V is TRBV6-4; 11 nucleotides align to TRBD2. V lost 6 bases to trimming and J lost 3 bases; unmatched junction nucleotides: 4. Germline V CDR1 and CDR2: MRHNA, SNTAGT. The CDR3 is 15 residues long. The CDR3 loop is CASSELAGGYNEQFF. The CDR3 nucleotides read TGTGCCAGCAGCGAGCTAGCGGGAGGCTACAATGAGCAGTTCTTC.

The V call is TRBV4-1, the J call TRBJ2-7; D is perhaps TRBD1 (6 bases). Trimming shortened V by 1 base and J by 4 bases, and 8 bases separated the two germline ends. The CDR3 consists of 13 residues. The germline V gene has CDR1 MGHRA and CDR2 YSYEKL. The CDR3 sequence is CASSQGDRYEQYF. The CDR3 DNA sequence: TGCGCCAGCAGCCAAGGAGACAGGTACGAGCAGTACTTC.

V gene TRBV9 combines with J gene TRBJ2-1; D may be TRBD2 (5 bases). CDR1 and CDR2 (germline): SGDLS, YYNGEE. Trimming cost V 2 bases and J 9 bases, with 12 bases left between them. The CDR3 has 13 amino acids. The CDR3 is CASSVTSGIEQFF. The CDR3 DNA is TGTGCCAGCAGCGTCACATCCGGGATTGAGCAGTTCTTC.